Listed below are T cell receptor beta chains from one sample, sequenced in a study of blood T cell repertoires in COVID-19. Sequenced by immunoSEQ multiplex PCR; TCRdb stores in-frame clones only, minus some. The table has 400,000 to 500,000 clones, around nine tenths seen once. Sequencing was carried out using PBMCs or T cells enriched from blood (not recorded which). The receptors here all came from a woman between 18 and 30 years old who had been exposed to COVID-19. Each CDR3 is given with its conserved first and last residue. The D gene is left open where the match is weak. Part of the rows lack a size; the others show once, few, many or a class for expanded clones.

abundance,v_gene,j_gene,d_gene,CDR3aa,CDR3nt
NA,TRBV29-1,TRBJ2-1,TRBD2,CSVEDLGTSGNEQFF,TGCAGCGTTGAAGATCTAGGGACTAGCGGAAATGAGCAGTTCTTC
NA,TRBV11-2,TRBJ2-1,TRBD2,CASSTTSGNYNEQFF,TGTGCCAGCAGCACCACTAGCGGGAACTACAATGAGCAGTTCTTC
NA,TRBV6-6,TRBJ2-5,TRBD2,CASCRGSGRVFETQYF,TGTGCCAGCTGTCGAGGTAGCGGGAGGGTATTTGAGACCCAGTACTTC
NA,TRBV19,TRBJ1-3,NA,CASSAETVRGNTIYF,TGTGCCAGTAGTGCCGAAACGGTGAGGGGAAACACCATATATTTT
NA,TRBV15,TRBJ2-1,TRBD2,CATSRDASGGGNEQFF,TGTGCCACCAGCAGAGATGCTAGCGGGGGGGGAAATGAGCAGTTCTTC
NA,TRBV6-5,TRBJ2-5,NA,CASSYGQLEETQYF,TGTGCCAGCAGTTACGGGCAGTTGGAAGAGACCCAGTACTTC
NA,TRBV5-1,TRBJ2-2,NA,CASCRGTGELFF,TGCGCCAGCTGCCGGGGCACCGGGGAGCTGTTTTTT
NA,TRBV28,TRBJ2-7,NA,CATVLPGHLQGYEQYF,TGTGCCACCGTCTTACCGGGCCATTTGCAGGGATACGAGCAGTACTTC
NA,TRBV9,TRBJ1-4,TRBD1,CASSVVTGGKLFF,TGTGCCAGCAGCGTAGTTACAGGGGGGAAACTGTTTTTT
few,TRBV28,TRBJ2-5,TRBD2,CASSLWTSGGGETQYF,TGTGCCAGCAGTTTATGGACTAGCGGGGGGGGAGAGACCCAGTACTTC
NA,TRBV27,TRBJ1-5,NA,CASSLSSGDQPQHF,TGTGCCAGCAGTTTATCGTCAGGGGATCAGCCCCAGCATTTT
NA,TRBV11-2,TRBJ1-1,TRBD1,CASSLRLYRGNTEAFF,TGTGCCAGCAGCTTACGCCTATACAGGGGAAACACTGAAGCTTTCTTT
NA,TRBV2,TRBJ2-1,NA,CASSDLARDYNEQFF,TGTGCCAGCAGTGATCTGGCGCGGGACTACAATGAGCAGTTCTTC
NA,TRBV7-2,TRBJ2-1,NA,CASSLIVGYRENEQFF,TGTGCCAGCAGCTTAATTGTTGGATACAGAGAGAATGAGCAGTTCTTC
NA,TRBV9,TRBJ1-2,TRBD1,CASSVFGASAGGYGYTF,TGTGCCAGCAGCGTTTTCGGGGCCTCGGCAGGGGGCTATGGCTACACCTTC
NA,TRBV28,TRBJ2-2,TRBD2,CASSLEIAGSGELFF,TGTGCCAGCAGTTTGGAAATAGCGGGATCCGGGGAGCTGTTTTTT
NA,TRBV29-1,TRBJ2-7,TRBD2,CSVDGTSGSQYEQYF,TGCAGCGTTGATGGGACTAGCGGGAGTCAGTACGAGCAGTACTTC
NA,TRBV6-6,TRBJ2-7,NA,CASSPGGGYEQYF,TGTGCCAGCAGTCCAGGGGGAGGCTACGAGCAGTACTTC
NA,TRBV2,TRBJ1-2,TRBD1,CASSGTGFGYTF,TGTGCCAGCAGTGGGACAGGGTTTGGCTACACCTTC
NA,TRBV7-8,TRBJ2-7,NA,CASSLEDNYEQYF,TGTGCCAGCAGCTTAGAAGACAACTACGAGCAGTACTTC
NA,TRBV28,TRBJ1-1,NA,CASSPTRVNTEAFF,TGTGCCAGCAGCCCCACTCGGGTGAACACTGAAGCTTTCTTT
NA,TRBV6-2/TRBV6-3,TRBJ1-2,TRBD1,CASSYQSTGDSNYGYTF,TGTGCCAGCAGTTACCAGTCGACAGGGGACTCTAACTATGGCTACACCTTC
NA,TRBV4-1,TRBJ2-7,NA,CASSRLGPDEQYF,TGCGCCAGCAGCCGCTTGGGGCCTGACGAGCAGTACTTC
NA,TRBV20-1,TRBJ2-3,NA,CSPFGGRTQYF,TGCAGTCCCTTCGGGGGACGTACGCAGTATTTT
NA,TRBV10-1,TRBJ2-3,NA,CASHGASSYTDTQYF,TGCGCCAGCCACGGAGCTTCTTCTTACACAGATACGCAGTATTTT
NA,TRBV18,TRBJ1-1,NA,CASSPTGTLNTEAFF,TGTGCCAGCTCACCAACCGGGACACTGAACACTGAAGCTTTCTTT
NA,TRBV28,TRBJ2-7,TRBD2,CASSLLLAGDSNEQYF,TGTGCCAGCAGTTTATTACTAGCGGGAGACAGTAACGAGCAGTACTTC
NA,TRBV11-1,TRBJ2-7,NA,CASSLVFGLGGYEQYF,TGTGCCAGCAGCTTAGTTTTCGGACTAGGGGGCTACGAGCAGTACTTC
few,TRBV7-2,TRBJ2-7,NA,CASSAGTATYEQYF,TGTGCCAGCAGCGCCGGGACTGCAACCTACGAGCAGTACTTC
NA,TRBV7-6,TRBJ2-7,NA,CASSPRLGPNEQYF,TGTGCCAGCAGCCCCCGACTAGGTCCCAACGAGCAGTACTTC
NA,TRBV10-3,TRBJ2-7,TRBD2,CAISPGTSTIYEQYF,TGTGCCATCAGCCCCGGGACTAGCACCATCTACGAGCAGTACTTC
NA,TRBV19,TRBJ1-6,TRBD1,CASSTAGTGNSPLHF,TGTGCCAGTAGTACGGCCGGGACAGGGAATTCACCCCTCCACTTT
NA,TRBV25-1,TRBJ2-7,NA,CASSESAGAFYEQYF,TGTGCCAGCAGTGAATCGGCAGGGGCCTTCTACGAGCAGTACTTC
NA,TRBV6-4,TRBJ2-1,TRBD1,CASSDRGQGKNEQFF,TGTGCCAGCAGTGACCGCGGACAGGGTAAAAATGAGCAGTTCTTC
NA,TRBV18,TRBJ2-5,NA,CASSPGHYQETQYF,TGTGCCAGCTCACCGGGACACTACCAAGAGACCCAGTACTTC
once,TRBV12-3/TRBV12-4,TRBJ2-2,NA,CASSTPGELFF,TGTGCCAGCAGTACTCCCGGGGAGCTGTTTTTT
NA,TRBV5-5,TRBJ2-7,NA,CASSPAVSYEQYF,TGTGCCAGCAGCCCGGCGGTCTCCTACGAGCAGTACTTC
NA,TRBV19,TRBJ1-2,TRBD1,CASTPEQGINYGYTF,TGTGCCAGTACCCCCGAACAGGGGATTAACTATGGCTACACCTTC
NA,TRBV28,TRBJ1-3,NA,CASSLLRSSGNTIYF,TGTGCCAGCAGTTTACTAAGGAGCTCTGGAAACACCATATATTTT
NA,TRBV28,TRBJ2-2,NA,CASSFEPGTYNTGELFF,TGTGCCAGCAGTTTTGAACCCGGGACATACAACACCGGGGAGCTGTTTTTT
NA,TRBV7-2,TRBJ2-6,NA,CASSLGTVDVLTF,TGTGCCAGCAGCTTAGGTACGGTTGACGTCCTGACTTTC
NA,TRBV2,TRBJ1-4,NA,CASLGVSEKLFF,TGTGCCAGCTTAGGAGTGTCTGAAAAACTGTTTTTT
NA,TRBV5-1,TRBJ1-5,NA,CASSFSSVVNSNQPQHF,TGCGCCAGCAGCTTTAGTTCGGTGGTAAATAGCAATCAGCCCCAGCATTTT
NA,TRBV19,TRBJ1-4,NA,CASSIRQPRREKLFF,TGTGCCAGTAGTATCCGACAACCGAGAAGGGAAAAACTGTTTTTT
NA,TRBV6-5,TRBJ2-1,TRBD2,CASRTSGLYNEQFF,TGTGCCAGCAGAACTAGCGGCCTCTACAATGAGCAGTTCTTC
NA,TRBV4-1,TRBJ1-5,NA,CASSQVGNRERGQPQHF,TGCGCCAGCAGCCAAGTGGGAAACAGGGAAAGGGGTCAGCCCCAGCATTTT
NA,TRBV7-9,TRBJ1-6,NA,CASSPRGDNSPLHF,TGTGCCAGCAGCCCACGCGGCGATAATTCACCCCTCCACTTT